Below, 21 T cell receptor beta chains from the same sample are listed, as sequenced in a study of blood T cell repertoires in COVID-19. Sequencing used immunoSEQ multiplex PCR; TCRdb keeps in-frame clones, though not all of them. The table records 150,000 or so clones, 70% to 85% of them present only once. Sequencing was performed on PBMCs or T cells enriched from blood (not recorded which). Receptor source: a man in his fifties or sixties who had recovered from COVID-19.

DNA of the CDR3: TGTGCCAGCTCACCACCGGCGACAGGGGGTTGGGAGCAGTACTTC. It specifies CASSPPATGGWEQYF. The V call is TRBV18, the J call TRBJ2-7; 9 positions agree with TRBD1. From germline, CDR1 is KGHSH and CDR2 LQKENI. With 0 bases clipped from V and 7 bases from J, the junction kept 7 bases outside the gene matches. CDR3 length: 15 residues.

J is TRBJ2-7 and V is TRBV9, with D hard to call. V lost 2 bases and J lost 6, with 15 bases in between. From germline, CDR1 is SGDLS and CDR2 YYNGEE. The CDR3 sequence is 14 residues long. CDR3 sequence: CASSVGISHTEQYF. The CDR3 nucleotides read TGTGCCAGCAGCGTGGGCATTTCCCATACCGAGCAGTACTTC.

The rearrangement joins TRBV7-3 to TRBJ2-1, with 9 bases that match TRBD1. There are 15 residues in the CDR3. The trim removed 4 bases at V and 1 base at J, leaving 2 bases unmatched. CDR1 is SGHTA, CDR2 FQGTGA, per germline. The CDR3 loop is CASSSGQGSYNEQFF. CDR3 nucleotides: TGTGCCAGCAGCTCAGGACAGGGGTCCTACAATGAGCAGTTCTTC. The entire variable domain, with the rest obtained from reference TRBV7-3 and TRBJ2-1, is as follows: GAGVSQTPSNKVTEKGKYVELRCDPISGHTALYWYRQSLGQGPEFLIYFQGTGAADDSGLPNDRFFAVRPEGSVSTLKIQRTERGDSAVYLCASSSGQGSYNEQFFGPGTRLTVL.

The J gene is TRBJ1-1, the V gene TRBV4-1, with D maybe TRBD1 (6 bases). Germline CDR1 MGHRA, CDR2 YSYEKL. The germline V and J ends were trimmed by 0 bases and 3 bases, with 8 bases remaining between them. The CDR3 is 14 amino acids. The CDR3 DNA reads TGCGCCAGCAGCCAAGAACGACAGGACACTGAAGCTTTCTTT. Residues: CASSQERQDTEAFF.

CDR3 sequence reads: CAIGTLQETQYF. The CDR3 nucleotides read TGTGCCATTGGGACTCTACAAGAGACCCAGTACTTC. The chain is built from TRBV10-3 and TRBJ2-5, with a possible D match to TRBD2 (6 bases). V was shortened by 9 bases and J by 2 bases, with 10 bases between the two germline ends. CDR1 is ENHRY, CDR2 SYGVKD, per germline. There are 12 residues in the CDR3.

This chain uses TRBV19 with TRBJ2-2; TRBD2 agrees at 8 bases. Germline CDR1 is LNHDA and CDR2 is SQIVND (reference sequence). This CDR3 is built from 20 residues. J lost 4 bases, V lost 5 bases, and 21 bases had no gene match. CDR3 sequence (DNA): TGTGCCAGTAGTGGCCCGGGACAAAGAAACTCACTAGCGGCCACCGGGGAGCTGTTTTTT. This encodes CASSGPGQRNSLAATGELFF.

The CDR3 protein is CASSYSGQGRLETQYF. CDR3 bases: TGTGCCAGCAGTTACTCAGGACAGGGTCGATTAGAGACCCAGTACTTC. The V and J genes are TRBV6-2 or TRBV6-3 and TRBJ2-5; 8 positions agree with TRBD1. This CDR3 is 16 amino acids long. Germline CDR1 and CDR2: MNHEY and SVGEGT. J lost 4 bases, V lost 0 bases, and 7 bases had no gene match.

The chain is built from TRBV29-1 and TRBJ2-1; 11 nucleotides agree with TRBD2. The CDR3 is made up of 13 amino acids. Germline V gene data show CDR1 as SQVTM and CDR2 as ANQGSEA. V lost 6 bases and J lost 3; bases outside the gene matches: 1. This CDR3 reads CSVGLAGYNEQFF. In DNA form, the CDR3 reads TGCAGCGTCGGACTAGCGGGCTACAATGAGCAGTTCTTC.

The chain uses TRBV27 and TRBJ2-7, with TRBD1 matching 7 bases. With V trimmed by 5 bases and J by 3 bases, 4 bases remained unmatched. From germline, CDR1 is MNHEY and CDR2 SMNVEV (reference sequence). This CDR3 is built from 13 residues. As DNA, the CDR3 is TGTGCCAGCAGTAGGGGACAGAGCTACGAGCAGTACTTC. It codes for CASSRGQSYEQYF.

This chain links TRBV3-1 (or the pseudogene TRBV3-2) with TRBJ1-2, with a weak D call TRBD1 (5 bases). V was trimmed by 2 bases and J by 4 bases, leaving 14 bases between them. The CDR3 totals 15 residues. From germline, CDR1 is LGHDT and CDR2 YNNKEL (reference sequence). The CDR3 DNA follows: TGTGCCAGCAGCCAACCGGGACTCTCCCTCTATGGCTACACCTTC. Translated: CASSQPGLSLYGYTF.

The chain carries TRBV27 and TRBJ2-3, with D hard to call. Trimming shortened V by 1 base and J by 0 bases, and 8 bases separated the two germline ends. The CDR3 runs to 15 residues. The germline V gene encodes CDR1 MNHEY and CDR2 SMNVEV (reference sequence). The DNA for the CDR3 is TGTGCCAGCAGTTTATTTACACCGAGCACAGATACGCAGTATTTT. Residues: CASSLFTPSTDTQYF.

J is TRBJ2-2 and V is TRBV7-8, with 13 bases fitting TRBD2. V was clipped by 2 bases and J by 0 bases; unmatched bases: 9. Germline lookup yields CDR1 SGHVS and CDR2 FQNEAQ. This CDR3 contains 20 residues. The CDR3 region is CASSLRLGLAGNTNTGELFF. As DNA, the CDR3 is TGTGCCAGCAGCTTACGTCTGGGACTAGCGGGGAATACGAACACCGGGGAGCTGTTTTTT.

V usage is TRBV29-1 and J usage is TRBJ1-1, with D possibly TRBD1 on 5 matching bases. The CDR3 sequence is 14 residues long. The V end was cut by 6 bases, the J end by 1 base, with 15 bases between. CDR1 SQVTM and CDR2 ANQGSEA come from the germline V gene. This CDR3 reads CSVAGGRENTEAFF. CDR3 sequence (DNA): TGCAGCGTCGCCGGGGGGAGGGAGAACACTGAAGCTTTCTTT.

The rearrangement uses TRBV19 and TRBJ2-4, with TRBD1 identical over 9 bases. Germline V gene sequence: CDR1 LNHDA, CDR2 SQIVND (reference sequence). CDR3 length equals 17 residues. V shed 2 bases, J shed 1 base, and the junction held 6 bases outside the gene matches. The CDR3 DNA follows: TGTGCCAGTAGTATATGGGGACAGGGTCAGGCCAAAAACATTCAGTACTTC. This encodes CASSIWGQGQAKNIQYF.

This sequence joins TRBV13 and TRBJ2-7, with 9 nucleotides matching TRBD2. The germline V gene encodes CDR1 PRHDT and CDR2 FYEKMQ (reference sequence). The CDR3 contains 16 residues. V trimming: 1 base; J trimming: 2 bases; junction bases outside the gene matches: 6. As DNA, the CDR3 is TGTGCCAGCAGCTTAGTAGGCGGGGGGGACCCCTACGAGCAGTACTTC. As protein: CASSLVGGGDPYEQYF.

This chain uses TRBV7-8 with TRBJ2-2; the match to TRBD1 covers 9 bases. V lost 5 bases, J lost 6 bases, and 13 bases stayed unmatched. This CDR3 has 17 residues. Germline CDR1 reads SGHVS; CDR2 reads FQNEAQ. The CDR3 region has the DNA TGTGCCAGCAGCAACTATAGGACAGGGGTAAAACCCGGGGAGCTGTTTTTT. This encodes CASSNYRTGVKPGELFF.

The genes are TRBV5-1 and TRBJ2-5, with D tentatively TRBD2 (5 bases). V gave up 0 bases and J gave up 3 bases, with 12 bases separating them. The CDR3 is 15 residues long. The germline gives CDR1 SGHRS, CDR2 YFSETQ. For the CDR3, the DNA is TGCGCCAGCAGCTTGGGAGCTACGCGGGAAGAGACCCAGTACTTC. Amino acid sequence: CASSLGATREETQYF.

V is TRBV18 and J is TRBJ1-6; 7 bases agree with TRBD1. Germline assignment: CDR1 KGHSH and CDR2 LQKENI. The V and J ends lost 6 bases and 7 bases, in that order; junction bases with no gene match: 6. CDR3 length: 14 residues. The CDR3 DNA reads TGTGCCAGCTCCCCCGGGACAGACAATTCACCCCTCCACTTT. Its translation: CASSPGTDNSPLHF. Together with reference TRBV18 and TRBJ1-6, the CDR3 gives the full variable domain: NAGVMQNPRHLVRRRGQEARLRCSPMKGHSHVYWYRQLPEEGLKFMVYLQKENIIDESGMPKERFSAEFPKEGPSILRIQQVVRGDSAAYFCASSPGTDNSPLHFGNGTRLTVT.

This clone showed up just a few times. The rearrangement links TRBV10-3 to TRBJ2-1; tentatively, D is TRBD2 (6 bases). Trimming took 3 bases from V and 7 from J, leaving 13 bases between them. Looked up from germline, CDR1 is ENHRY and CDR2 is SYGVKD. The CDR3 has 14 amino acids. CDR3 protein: CAISDNSGGNEQFF. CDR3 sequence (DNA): TGTGCCATCAGTGACAATAGTGGGGGGAATGAGCAGTTCTTC.

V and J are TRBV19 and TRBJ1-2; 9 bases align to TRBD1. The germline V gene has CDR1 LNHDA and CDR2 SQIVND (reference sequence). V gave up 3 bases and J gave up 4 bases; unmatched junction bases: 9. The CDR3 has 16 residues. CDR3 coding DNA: TGTGCCAGTAGTATCTTCGGGACAGGGTCCGGCTATGGCTACACCTTC. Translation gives CASSIFGTGSGYGYTF.

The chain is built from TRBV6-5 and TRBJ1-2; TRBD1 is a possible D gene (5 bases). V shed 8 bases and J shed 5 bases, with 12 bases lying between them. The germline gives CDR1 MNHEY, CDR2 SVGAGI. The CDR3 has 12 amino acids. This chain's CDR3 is CASLTGGYGYTF. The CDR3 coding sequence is TGTGCCAGCCTCACCGGGGGGTATGGCTACACCTTC.